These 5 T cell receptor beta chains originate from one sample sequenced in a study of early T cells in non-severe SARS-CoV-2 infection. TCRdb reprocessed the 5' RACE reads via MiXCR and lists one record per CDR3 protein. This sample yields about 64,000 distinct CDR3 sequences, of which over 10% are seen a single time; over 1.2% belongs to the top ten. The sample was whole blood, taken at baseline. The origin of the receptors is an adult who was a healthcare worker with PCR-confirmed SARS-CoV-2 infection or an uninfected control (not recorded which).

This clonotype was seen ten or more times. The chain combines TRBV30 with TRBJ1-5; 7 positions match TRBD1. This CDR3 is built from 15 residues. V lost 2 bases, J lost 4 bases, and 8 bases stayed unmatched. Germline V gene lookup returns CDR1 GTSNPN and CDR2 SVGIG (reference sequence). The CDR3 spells CAWSSLDRENQPQHF. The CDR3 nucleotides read TGTGCCTGGAGTTCACTCGACAGGGAAAATCAGCCCCAGCATTTT.

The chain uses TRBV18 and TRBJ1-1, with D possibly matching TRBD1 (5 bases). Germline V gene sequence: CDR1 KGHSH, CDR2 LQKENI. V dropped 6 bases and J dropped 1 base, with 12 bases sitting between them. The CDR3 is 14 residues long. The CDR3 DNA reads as TGTGCCAGCTCGCAGGACACCCAGAACACTGAAGCTTTCTTT. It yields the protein CASSQDTQNTEAFF.

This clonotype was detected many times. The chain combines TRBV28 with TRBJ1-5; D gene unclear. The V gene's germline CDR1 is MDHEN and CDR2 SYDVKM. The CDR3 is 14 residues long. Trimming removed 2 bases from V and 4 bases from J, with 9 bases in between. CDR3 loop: CASSLVGPNQPQHF. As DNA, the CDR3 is TGTGCCAGCAGTTTAGTGGGCCCTAATCAGCCCCAGCATTTT.

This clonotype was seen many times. CDR3 residues: CASSRDGSYEQYF. The CDR3 DNA reads TGCGCCAGCAGCCGGGACGGATCCTACGAGCAGTACTTC. The gene calls are TRBV5-1 and TRBJ2-7; either TRBD1 or TRBD2 may supply D (5 bases each). The CDR3 loop spans 13 amino acids. Trimming stripped 4 bases from V and 1 base from J, with 9 bases between. Per the germline V gene, CDR1 is SGHRS and CDR2 is YFSETQ.

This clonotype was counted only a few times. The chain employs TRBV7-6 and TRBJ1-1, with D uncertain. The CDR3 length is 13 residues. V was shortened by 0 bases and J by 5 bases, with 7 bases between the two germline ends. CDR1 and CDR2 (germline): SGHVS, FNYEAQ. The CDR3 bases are TGTGCCAGCAGCTTAGCAATGGAAACTGAAGCTTTCTTT. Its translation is CASSLAMETEAFF.